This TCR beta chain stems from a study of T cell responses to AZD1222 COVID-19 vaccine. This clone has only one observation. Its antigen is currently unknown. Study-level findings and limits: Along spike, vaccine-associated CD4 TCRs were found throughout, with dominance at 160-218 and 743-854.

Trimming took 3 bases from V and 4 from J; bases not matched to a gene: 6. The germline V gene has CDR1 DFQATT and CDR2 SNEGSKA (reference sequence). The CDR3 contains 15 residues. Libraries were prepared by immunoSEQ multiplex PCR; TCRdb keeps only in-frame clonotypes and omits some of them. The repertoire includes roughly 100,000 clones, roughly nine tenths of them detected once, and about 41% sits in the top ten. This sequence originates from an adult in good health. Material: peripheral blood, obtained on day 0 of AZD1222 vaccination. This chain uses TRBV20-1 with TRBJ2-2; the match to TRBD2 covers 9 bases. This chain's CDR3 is CSASKGLARTGELFF. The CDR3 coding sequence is TGCAGTGCTAGTAAGGGACTAGCTCGCACCGGGGAGCTGTTTTTT.